The 25 T cell receptor beta chains in this list originate from one sample, sequenced in a study of blood T cell repertoires in COVID-19. Data came from immunoSEQ multiplex PCR; TCRdb stores just in-frame clones and leaves some out. The data show about 330,000 clones, about 92% seen once. The specimen sequenced was PBMCs or T cells enriched from blood (not recorded which). All receptors come from a woman between 25 and 40 years old who had recovered from COVID-19.

The V and J genes are TRBV6-5 and TRBJ2-7, with 10 bases lining up with TRBD2. The CDR3 extends over 14 amino acids. The J segment lost 0 bases and the V segment lost 6 bases, leaving 2 bases of the junction unmatched. CDR1 and CDR2 from the germline V gene are MNHEY and SVGAGI. The CDR3 DNA follows: TGTGCCAGCAGCGGACTAGCGGCCTCCTACGAGCAGTACTTC. Amino acids: CASSGLAASYEQYF.

The chain combines TRBV5-1 with TRBJ2-3; D is possibly TRBD2 (5 bases). The germline gives CDR1 SGHRS, CDR2 YFSETQ. The CDR3 is 15 residues long. The V gene lost 0 bases and the J gene lost 2 bases, with 10 bases spanning the gap. CDR3 nucleotide sequence: TGCGCCAGCAGCTTGGAAGGACTCCCCACAGATACGCAGTATTTT. Its translation is CASSLEGLPTDTQYF.

This clone came up a few times. This CDR3 is also generated by other DNA sequences in the sample. The chain is built from TRBV28 and TRBJ1-5; 8 bases are a match to TRBD1. The germline gives CDR1 MDHEN, CDR2 SYDVKM. The CDR3 is 14 amino acids. The ends lost 6 bases at V and 6 bases at J; junction bases unmatched: 7. CDR3 amino acids: CASSRGQGSQPQHF. In nucleotides, the CDR3 is TGTGCCAGCAGCAGAGGACAGGGAAGTCAGCCCCAGCATTTT.

The chain is built from TRBV7-3 and TRBJ2-1; the match to TRBD2 covers 7 bases. V lost 1 base and J lost 7; bases outside the gene matches: 7. The CDR3 loop spans 15 amino acids. Germline CDR1 and CDR2: SGHTA and FQGTGA. As DNA, the CDR3 is TGTGCCAGCAGCTTAAGCGGGAGAATGGGTAATGAGCAGTTCTTC. It yields the protein CASSLSGRMGNEQFF.

The genes are TRBV7-2 and TRBJ1-1; no definite D call. CDR3 size: 13 residues. V gave up 3 bases and J gave up 1 base, with 6 bases separating them. Germline CDR1 and CDR2: SGHTA and FQGNSA. The CDR3 protein is CASSLSENTEAFF. CDR3 sequence (DNA): TGTGCCAGCAGCTTGAGCGAGAACACTGAAGCTTTCTTT.

CDR3 amino acids: CASSPIGHNYGYTF. CDR3 DNA sequence: TGCGCCAGCAGCCCCATAGGACACAACTATGGCTACACCTTC. V gene TRBV4-1 combines with J gene TRBJ1-2; maybe TRBD1 (5 bases). Germline V gives CDR1 MGHRA, CDR2 YSYEKL. V lost 4 bases to trimming and J lost 2 bases, with 11 bases between them. The CDR3 covers 14 residues.

The chain has TRBV7-6 and TRBJ2-1; 13 nucleotides align to TRBD2. From germline, CDR1 is SGHVS and CDR2 FNYEAQ. The CDR3 spans 17 residues. Unmatched junction bases numbered 6, after V lost 1 base and J lost 6 bases. For the CDR3, the DNA is TGTGCCAGCAGCTTAGGAATGACTAGCGGGGGGCTCAATGAGCAGTTCTTC. Protein product: CASSLGMTSGGLNEQFF.

In its sample, this clone was seen once. V and J are TRBV9 and TRBJ2-3; 7 positions match TRBD2. The CDR3 is 16 amino acids. CDR1 is SGDLS and CDR2 is YYNGEE in the germline V gene. Trimming at V came to 4 bases and at J to 4 bases, leaving 12 bases not matched to a gene. CDR3 amino acids: CASSPYGGSRADTQYF. In DNA form, the CDR3 reads TGTGCCAGCAGCCCCTACGGGGGGAGCAGGGCAGATACGCAGTATTTT.

The V gene is TRBV21-1, the J gene TRBJ2-7; TRBD1 is taken as the D call from the table, unchecked against the DNA. TRBV21-1 is assigned pseudogene status. The CDR3 sequence is 14 residues long. The CDR3 DNA follows: TGTGCCAGCAGCCGCCGACAGGGTTCCTACGAGCAGTACTTC. Protein product: CASSRRQGSYEQYF.

The chain uses TRBV4-2 and TRBJ2-1, with D uncertain. Germline lookup yields CDR1 LGHNA and CDR2 YNFKEQ. V lost 0 bases, J lost 0 bases, and 18 bases lay in between. The CDR3 consists of 19 residues. CDR3 nucleotides: TGTGCCAGCAGCCAAGATGACTTTACCTCTATTATCTCCTACAATGAGCAGTTCTTC. This codes for CASSQDDFTSIISYNEQFF.

The chain combines TRBV5-1 with TRBJ1-2; D may be TRBD1 (5 bases). Germline lookup yields CDR1 SGHRS and CDR2 YFSETQ. The CDR3 spans 15 residues. Trimming shortened V by 0 bases and J by 4 bases, and 13 bases separated the two germline ends. CDR3 amino acids: CASSLGETGSYGYTF. The CDR3 DNA reads TGCGCCAGCAGCTTGGGCGAAACAGGCTCCTATGGCTACACCTTC. Drawing the rest from reference TRBV5-1 and TRBJ1-2, the complete variable domain is KAGVTQTPRYLIKTRGQQVTLSCSPISGHRSVSWYQQTPGQGLQFLFEYFSETQRNKGNFPGRFSGRQFSNSRSEMNVSTLELGDSALYLCASSLGETGSYGYTFGSGTRLTVV.

CDR3 bases: TGTGCCAGCAGGACCGGGACTAGTGCCTACAATGAGCAGTTCTTC. It specifies CASRTGTSAYNEQFF. This chain links TRBV7-2 with TRBJ2-1; 8 bases are shared with TRBD2. Germline CDR1 reads SGHTA; CDR2 reads FQGNSA. The junction had 6 bases not matched to a gene; V was cut back by 6 bases and J by 2 bases. The CDR3 is 15 amino acids.

CDR3 nucleotide sequence: TGTGCCAGCAGCTTAACCCGGGGTAATTCACCCCTCCACTTT. Protein sequence: CASSLTRGNSPLHF. The chain is built from TRBV7-2 and TRBJ1-6, with D unresolved. Germline loops: CDR1 SGHTA, CDR2 FQGNSA. This CDR3 is built from 14 residues. Trimming took off 2 bases at V and 6 bases at J, with 8 bases between the two ends.

The rearrangement links TRBV7-6 to TRBJ2-7; D is possibly TRBD1 (5 bases). Germline-derived CDR1 and CDR2 are SGHVS and FNYEAQ. With 1 base removed from V and 4 bases from J, the gap between germline ends came to 14 bases. There are 15 residues in the CDR3. The CDR3 region is CASSLGQGSGYEQYF. DNA for the CDR3: TGTGCCAGCAGCTTAGGGCAGGGTAGTGGATACGAGCAGTACTTC.

V is TRBV28 and J is TRBJ1-1; D uncertain. This CDR3 has 16 residues. Trimming removed 2 bases at V and 4 bases at J, with 17 bases between. Germline V gene sequence: CDR1 MDHEN, CDR2 SYDVKM. The CDR3 sequence is CASSLTIGSGGTEAFF. CDR3 bases: TGTGCCAGCAGTTTAACTATCGGGTCGGGTGGCACTGAAGCTTTCTTT.

The chain uses TRBV15 and TRBJ1-4; D gene uncertain. V lost 1 base to trimming and J lost 6 bases, with 12 bases between them. From germline, CDR1 is LNHNV and CDR2 YYDKDF (reference sequence). The CDR3 totals 15 residues. The CDR3 coding sequence is TGTGCCACCAGCAGAGGACACGGCACGGATGAAAAACTGTTTTTT. It is translated as CATSRGHGTDEKLFF.

The CDR3 DNA sequence: TGTGCCAGCAGCGAGCGGAAGCTGGGGGCTACGCAGTATTTT. Amino acid sequence: CASSERKLGATQYF. The V and J genes are TRBV9 and TRBJ2-3; TRBD1 is a possible D gene (6 bases). The CDR3 runs 14 residues. Between the trimmed V and J ends, which lost 3 bases and 8 bases, there was a span of 16 bases. From germline, CDR1 is SGDLS and CDR2 YYNGEE.

This sequence joins TRBV28 and TRBJ2-3; 7 bases are a match to TRBD2. Germline CDR1 reads MDHEN; CDR2 reads SYDVKM. CDR3 length: 21 amino acids. J lost 4 bases, V lost 9 bases, and 31 bases had no gene match. In DNA, the CDR3 is TGTGCCAGTAATAGTAGGGTAATAGCTTTCTCCCGGACTAGTCGATCAGATACGCAGTATTTT. Translation: CASNSRVIAFSRTSRSDTQYF.

The V call is TRBV14, the J call TRBJ2-2; D is perhaps TRBD2 (5 bases). V was clipped by 4 bases and J by 0 bases, with 15 bases between them. The CDR3 has 17 residues. In germline, CDR1 is SGHDN, CDR2 FVKESK. CDR3: CASSPLGGFANTGELFF. The CDR3 coding sequence is TGTGCCAGCAGCCCGTTAGGCGGGTTCGCGAACACCGGGGAGCTGTTTTTT.

The chain has TRBV27 and TRBJ2-4, with 9 bases matching TRBD1. V gave up 8 bases and J gave up 6 bases; unmatched junction bases: 17. CDR3 length equals 17 residues. Germline-derived CDR1 and CDR2 are MNHEY and SMNVEV (reference sequence). The CDR3 region has the DNA TGTGCCAGCCGTCGGCAATTACAGGGGGCGCGGGGAAACATTCAGTACTTC. Protein: CASRRQLQGARGNIQYF.

The V call is TRBV12-3 or TRBV12-4, the J call TRBJ2-7; D might be TRBD1 (7 bases). V was cut by 4 bases and J by 9 bases, with 16 bases left in between. The length of the CDR3 is 13 residues. The CDR3 loop is CASSWFTGEVQYF. CDR3 sequence (DNA): TGTGCCAGCAGTTGGTTCACAGGGGAGGTGCAGTACTTC.

The rearrangement links TRBV10-3 to TRBJ1-1; TRBD1 might be the D (5 bases). CDR1 and CDR2 from the germline V gene are ENHRY and SYGVKD. Trimming pared 7 bases from V and 1 base from J, leaving 13 bases between. This CDR3 has 14 amino acids. The CDR3 loop is CAITRDGRNTEAFF. CDR3 in DNA: TGTGCCATCACCAGGGACGGGAGGAACACTGAAGCTTTCTTT.

V and J are TRBV28 and TRBJ2-3; 14 nucleotides align to TRBD2. Losses at the gene ends were 7 bases for V and 7 bases for J; bases not matched to a gene: 10. The CDR3 has 16 amino acids. Germline loops: CDR1 MDHEN, CDR2 SYDVKM. The CDR3 sequence is CASNSGTSGSLNTQYF. The DNA for the CDR3 is TGTGCCAGCAACTCCGGGACTAGCGGGAGTCTAAATACGCAGTATTTT.

This clone was recorded a few times. The chain links TRBV11-1 to TRBJ2-7; D not resolved. The CDR3 contains 13 residues. With 5 bases removed from V and 0 bases from J, the gap between germline ends came to 8 bases. The germline V gene has CDR1 SGHAT and CDR2 FQDESV (reference sequence). As DNA, the CDR3 is TGTGCCAGCAGCCTTCCTAGCTCCTACGAGCAGTACTTC. Translation: CASSLPSSYEQYF.

This clone was counted between two and nine times. The V gene is TRBV18, the J gene TRBJ2-7, with D possibly TRBD2 on 5 matching bases. V lost 4 bases and J 6 bases, leaving 16 bases between the germline ends. CDR1 and CDR2 (germline): KGHSH, LQKENI. The CDR3 has 14 residues. Here the CDR3 DNA reads TGTGCCAGCTCACGCCCCTTCGAGGGAAGCGAGCAGTACTTC. Translation: CASSRPFEGSEQYF.